A selection of T cell receptor beta chains follows, all from one sample in a study of metastatic and nonmetastatic thyroid tumors. TCRdb re-called the PCR reads through MiXCR. This table holds approximately 35,000 clones, 11% found once. The sample taken for sequencing was blood. The receptors here all came from a female donor with papillary thyroid cancer or a benign thyroid nodule (not recorded which). Some clones in this sample may be carry-over from other donors' samples. CDR3s include the opening cysteine and the closing phenylalanine or tryptophan. Fields, in order: clone size, J gene, V gene, D gene, CDR3 DNA, CDR3 protein. A D gene is named only where the DNA matches it firmly. Size is omitted from some rows. Given values are once, few, many or a class for expanded clones.

many,TRBJ2-5,TRBV19,TRBD1,TGTGCCAGTAGCCCTAACAGGGGTGAGACCCAGTACTTC,CASSPNRGETQYF
many,TRBJ2-3,TRBV7-2,TRBD2,TGTGCTTCGGGGGGCGGGAGGGCCCCCACAGATACGCAGTATTTT,CASGGGRAPTDTQYF
many,TRBJ1-1,TRBV6-1,.,TGTGCCAGCAGTTCCCCAGCGGGGTACACTGAAGCTTTCTTT,CASSSPAGYTEAFF
many,TRBJ1-5,TRBV11-1,.,TGTGCCAGCAGCTTAGGCGGGGGGGGATTGAATCAGCCCCAGCATTTT,CASSLGGGGLNQPQHF
many,TRBJ1-1,TRBV6-2/TRBV6-3,.,TGTGCCAGCAGCCCAGCAGACTCAAGGAGGGCTGAAGCTTTCTTT,CASSPADSRRAEAFF
many,TRBJ1-6,TRBV11-1,.,TGTGCCAGCTCCCAAAATTCACCCCTCCACTTT,CASSQNSPLHF
many,TRBJ2-7,TRBV6-4,.,TGTGCCAGCAGTGACCGCAGTTTTCAGGGGAAGCAGTACTTC,CASSDRSFQGKQYF
few,TRBJ1-2,TRBV2,TRBD1,TGTGCCAGCACCGAGTACAGGGGTCGCTATGGCTACACCTTC,CASTEYRGRYGYTF
.,TRBJ2-1,TRBV20-1,.,TGCAGTGCTATAGATTTCAGCTTCCCCTACAATGAGCAGTTCTTC,CSAIDFSFPYNEQFF
.,TRBJ2-3,TRBV25-1,TRBD2,TGTGCCAGCAGTGATCTGGCTAGCGGGTTAAGTTGGGATACGCAGTATTTT,CASSDLASGLSWDTQYF
few,TRBJ2-6,TRBV6-1,.,TGTGCCAGCAGTGTCCTCTACTCTGGGGCCAACGTCCTGACCTTC,CASSVLYSGANVLTF
few,TRBJ2-7,TRBV6-4,.,TGTGCCAGCAGTGACAGGGAACAGGCCCTTGTTGACTTCCACGAGCAGTACTTC,CASSDREQALVDFHEQYF
many,TRBJ1-2,TRBV12-3/TRBV12-4,TRBD1,TGTGCCAGCAGACCGACAGGGGCGGGCGACTATGGCTACACCTTC,CASRPTGAGDYGYTF
.,TRBJ1-6,TRBV19,TRBD1,TGTGCCAGTAGCCCATTGGAAGGGGGCCGGAATTCACCCCTCCACTTT,CASSPLEGGRNSPLHF
.,TRBJ2-2,TRBV6-1,TRBD2,TGTGCCAGCAGTGACGGGGCGGGAGGACCCACCGGGGAGCTGTTTTTT,CASSDGAGGPTGELFF
many,TRBJ2-3,TRBV10-1,.,TGCGCCAGCAGTGATGGGGAGCTGCAGTATTTT,CASSDGELQYF
many,TRBJ2-7,TRBV19,.,TGTGCCAGTAGTATATCGGGGTTCATGGGCTACGAGCAGTACTTC,CASSISGFMGYEQYF
many,TRBJ2-7,TRBV5-6,.,TGTGCCAGCAGCTCGGGACCCCGATCCTACGAGCAGTACTTC,CASSSGPRSYEQYF
many,TRBJ2-7,TRBV6-2/TRBV6-3,.,TGTGCCAGCAGTTATCGTTTAGACAGCTTCCGCGAGCAGTACTTC,CASSYRLDSFREQYF
many,TRBJ2-1,TRBV7-9,TRBD2,TGTGCCAGCAGCCAAACCGATAGCGGGAGCATGGAGTTCTTC,CASSQTDSGSMEFF
many,TRBJ1-4,TRBV3-1,.,TGTGCCAGCAGCCGCCGGACGGCCGCCGGAGAAAAACTGTTTTTT,CASSRRTAAGEKLFF
many,TRBJ1-6,TRBV20-1,.,TGCAGTGCTATTGGGCAGAATAATTCACCCCTCCACTTT,CSAIGQNNSPLHF
few,TRBJ1-2,TRBV5-4,TRBD1,TGTGCCAGCAGCAGGCAGGGACAGGGGAGTAATGGCTACACCTTC,CASSRQGQGSNGYTF
.,TRBJ2-1,TRBV7-2,.,TGTGCCAGCAGCGGCCCAATTGGGACTCCTAGTAACTCCTACAATGAGCAGTTCTTC,CASSGPIGTPSNSYNEQFF
many,TRBJ2-5,TRBV6-2/TRBV6-3,TRBD2,TGTGCCAGCAGTCCTAGCGGGAGACAGACCCAGTACTTC,CASSPSGRQTQYF
few,TRBJ2-7,TRBV19,.,TGTGCCAGCTCCCTCCGAGGCAGGGGTTACGAGCAGTACTTC,CASSLRGRGYEQYF
few,TRBJ2-7,TRBV2,TRBD1,TGTGCCAGCAGTACACAGGGGGGAACCTACGAGCAGTACTTC,CASSTQGGTYEQYF
few,TRBJ2-3,TRBV19,.,TGTGCCAGTAGTTTGGAGGCTGATACGCAGTATTTT,CASSLEADTQYF
many,TRBJ2-6,TRBV27,.,TGTGCCAGCAGTTCCCCTACGATATCTGGGGCCAACGTCCTGACTTTC,CASSSPTISGANVLTF
many,TRBJ2-1,TRBV7-2,.,TGTGCCAGCAGCTTAGACGCAAATTCCTACAATGAGCAGTTCTTC,CASSLDANSYNEQFF
many,TRBJ2-7,TRBV27,TRBD1,TGTGCCAGCAGTTTAGGGACAGGGAACTCCTACGAGCAGTACTTC,CASSLGTGNSYEQYF
medium-sized,TRBJ2-7,TRBV12-3/TRBV12-4,TRBD2,TGTGCCAGCAGTTTTGGGACTAGCGGGAGGGAATACGAGCAGTACTTC,CASSFGTSGREYEQYF
many,TRBJ2-5,TRBV12-3/TRBV12-4,TRBD2,TGTGCCAGCAGCCCCTTCCCGGGACTAGCGGGGATGGGCCGAGAGACCCAGTACTTC,CASSPFPGLAGMGRETQYF
many,TRBJ2-2,TRBV20-1,TRBD2,TGCAGTGCTAGCGGCCTAGCGGGCGACACCGGGGAGCTGTTTTTT,CSASGLAGDTGELFF
many,TRBJ2-2,TRBV3-1,.,TGTGCCAGCAGCCAAGTCACAGATGTCGGGGAGCTGTTTTTT,CASSQVTDVGELFF
few,TRBJ2-2,TRBV12-3/TRBV12-4,.,TGTGCCAGCAGTTTAGAGGGCGGCGGGGAGCTGTTTTTT,CASSLEGGGELFF
few,TRBJ1-5,TRBV6-6,.,TGTGCCAGCAGTTACTCGCTGAGCAATCAGCCCCAGCATTTT,CASSYSLSNQPQHF
.,TRBJ2-6,TRBV6-2/TRBV6-3,.,TGTGCCAGCATTTACGACCCCTCTGGAGCCAACGTCCCGACTTTC,CASIYDPSGANVPTF
many,TRBJ1-3,TRBV6-5,TRBD1,TGTGCCAGCAGTTACTCCGACAGGCCGGGACAGGGGGCAACTGGAAACACCATATATTTT,CASSYSDRPGQGATGNTIYF
many,TRBJ2-6,TRBV7-3,.,TGTGCCAGCACCGGCTCTGGGGCCAACGTCCTGACTTTC,CASTGSGANVLTF
many,TRBJ1-2,TRBV28,.,TGTGCCAGCAGTTTTGGTATGGTCAATGGCTACACCTTC,CASSFGMVNGYTF
many,TRBJ1-1,TRBV5-1,.,TGCGCCAGCAGCTTGGGAGGGGGGAACACTGAAGCTTTCTTT,CASSLGGGNTEAFF
many,TRBJ2-3,TRBV11-3,.,TGTGCCAGCAGCCCGACTACCATGAGAGATACGCAGTATTTT,CASSPTTMRDTQYF
many,TRBJ1-4,TRBV3-1,.,TGTGCCAGCAGCCAAGATCCGGTTCGCAGGGCTCTGGAAAAACTGTTTTTT,CASSQDPVRRALEKLFF
.,TRBJ1-6,TRBV28,.,TGTGCCAGCAGTCCCCTCCGGACAAGCTCCTATAATTCACCCCTCCACTTT,CASSPLRTSSYNSPLHF
many,TRBJ2-7,TRBV4-2,.,TGTGCCAGCAGCCAAGAGAGGACATCGGCCGAGCAGTACTTC,CASSQERTSAEQYF
many,TRBJ2-5,TRBV2,.,TGTGCCAGCAGTGAAATAGGCCAGAGGTCTACCCAGTACTTC,CASSEIGQRSTQYF
.,TRBJ2-7,TRBV29-1,.,TGCAGCTTCGGAAACAACAGGGCCCTGGAGCAGTACTTC,CSFGNNRALEQYF
few,TRBJ2-6,TRBV7-2,.,TGTGCCAGCAGCTTATACCCCAACCCACTCTGGGGCCAAGGTGGGGCCAACGTCCTGACTTTC,CASSLYPNPLWGQGGANVLTF